These 5 T cell receptor beta chains share one sample of origin, sequenced in a study of T cells after yellow fever vaccination. From the 5' RACE reads, TCRdb called clonotypes with MiXCR, one entry per CDR3 protein. Of about 170,000 distinct CDR3 sequences in the sample, 11% were seen once. The source was CD8+ T cells sorted from PBMCs, collected 15 days after the yellow fever booster vaccination. Source of these receptors: a man aged 18 to 30 who received the YFV17D yellow fever vaccine.

This chain joins TRBV20-1 and TRBJ2-3; tentatively, D is TRBD1 or TRBD2 (6 bases each). This CDR3 spans 17 amino acids. Per the germline V gene, CDR1 is DFQATT and CDR2 is SNEGSKA (reference sequence). Trimming cost V 5 bases and J 6 bases, with 27 bases left between them. The CDR3 bases are TGCAGTGCTGGCCCCCTCCTGGGGGGCCCAATCAGGGATACGCAGTATTTT. Translating gives CSAGPLLGGPIRDTQYF.

The J gene is TRBJ1-5, the V gene TRBV19; D perhaps matches TRBD1 (5 bases). The CDR3 is made up of 12 amino acids. V was trimmed by 5 bases and J by 7 bases, leaving 9 bases between them. Germline V lookup: CDR1 LNHDA, CDR2 SQIVND (reference sequence). CDR3 bases: TGTGCCAGTAGTTGGCAGGGACAGCCCCAGCATTTT. Translating gives CASSWQGQPQHF.

This clonotype was observed at least ten times. The chain has TRBV4-1 and TRBJ2-7; maybe TRBD1 (6 bases). Germline CDR1 is MGHRA and CDR2 is YSYEKL. Between the trimmed V and J ends, which lost 4 bases and 7 bases, there was a span of 20 bases. This CDR3 is 15 amino acids long. The CDR3 region is CASSRTGRDGDEQYV. CDR3 DNA sequence: TGCGCCAGCAGCCGAACAGGGCGTGACGGAGATGAGCAGTACGTC.

This clonotype was counted only a few times. The V gene is TRBV27, the J gene TRBJ1-5; D is undetermined. This CDR3 contains 14 residues. The germline V gene has CDR1 MNHEY and CDR2 SMNVEV (reference sequence). Trimming removed 3 bases at V and 0 bases at J, with 6 bases between. The CDR3 sequence: CASSFGGSNQPQHF. CDR3 nucleotide sequence: TGTGCCAGCAGTTTTGGCGGTAGCAATCAGCCCCAGCATTTT.

This clonotype was counted a few times. This chain connects TRBV6-6 to TRBJ1-2, with D uncertain. The germline V and J ends were trimmed by 2 bases and 1 base, with 8 bases remaining between them. The germline CDR1 and CDR2 sequences are MNHNY and SVGAGI (reference sequence). The CDR3 runs 14 residues. This chain's CDR3 is CASSYRMSNYGYTF. Here the CDR3 DNA reads TGTGCCAGCAGTTACCGGATGAGTAACTATGGCTACACCTTC.